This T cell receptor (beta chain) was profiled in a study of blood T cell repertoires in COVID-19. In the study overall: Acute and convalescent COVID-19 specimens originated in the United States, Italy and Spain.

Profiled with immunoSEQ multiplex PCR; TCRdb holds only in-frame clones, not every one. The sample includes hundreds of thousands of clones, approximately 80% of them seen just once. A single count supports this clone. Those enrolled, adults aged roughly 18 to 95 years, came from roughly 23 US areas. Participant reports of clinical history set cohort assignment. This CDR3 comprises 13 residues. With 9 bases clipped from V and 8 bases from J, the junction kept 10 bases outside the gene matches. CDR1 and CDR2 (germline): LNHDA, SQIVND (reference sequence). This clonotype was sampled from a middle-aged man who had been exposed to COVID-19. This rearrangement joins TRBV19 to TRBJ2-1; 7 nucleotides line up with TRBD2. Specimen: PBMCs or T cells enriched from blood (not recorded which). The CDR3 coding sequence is TGTGCCAGCCGTCGGACTAGTGGCGATGAGCAGTTCTTC. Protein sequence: CASRRTSGDEQFF.